This is a list of T cell receptor beta chains from one sample in a study of tumor and adjacent non-tumor tissue in lung cancer. MiXCR, run by TCRdb on the multiplex PCR reads, gives a single entry per CDR3 protein. Seen here are 89,000 or so distinct CDR3 sequences, around 59% observed once, and the top ten hold more than 14%. The specimen sequenced was lung tumor tissue. The receptors here all came from a man between 65 and 85 years old with non-small cell lung cancer. Both conserved end residues are part of each CDR3. Each record gives: clone size, D gene, V gene, J gene, CDR3 DNA, CDR3 protein. A D gene is named only where the DNA matches it firmly. Not all rows give a size; the values are once, few, many and, for expanded clones, a class.

NA,NA,TRBV6-1,TRBJ2-6,TGCGCCAGCGGTGCCGAGGACAGCTCTGGGACCAACGTCCTGACTTTC,CASGAEDSSGTNVLTF
many,TRBD2,TRBV20-1,TRBJ2-7,TGCAGTGCTAGCGGGGGGACCTACGAGCAGTACTTC,CSASGGTYEQYF
NA,NA,TRBV6-6,TRBJ1-5,TGTGCCAGCAGTTGCTCGAGCGGGGGTGGGAGCAATCAGCCCCAGCATTTT,CASSCSSGGGSNQPQHF
NA,NA,TRBV6-9,TRBJ1-6,TGTGCCAGCGTCGAGGGACGGAGATCACCCCTCCACTTT,CASVEGRRSPLHF
NA,NA,TRBV11-3,TRBJ2-5,TGTGCCAGCGGCCCTGTGGGATGGGTACAAGAGACCCAGTACTTC,CASGPVGWVQETQYF
few,NA,TRBV5-1,TRBJ2-6,TGCGCCAGCAACCAATTGGGGCCTAGCTCTGGGGCCAACGTCCTGACTTTC,CASNQLGPSSGANVLTF
NA,NA,TRBV11-2,TRBJ2-7,TGTGCCAGTAGCCCCCGTGGGGGATTCCTTTACGAGCAGTACTTC,CASSPRGGFLYEQYF
NA,NA,TRBV10-3,TRBJ2-7,TGTACCATCAGTGAAAGGGATCCCTACGAGCAGTATTTC,CTISERDPYEQYF
NA,NA,TRBV5-1,TRBJ2-5,TGCGCCAGCAGCTTGAATAGCGACCCAGGGGAGACCCAGTACTTC,CASSLNSDPGETQYF
NA,NA,TRBV12-3/TRBV12-4,TRBJ2-3,TGTGCCAGTACGAGAACGCCAGATACGCAGTATTTT,CASTRTPDTQYF
few,TRBD1,TRBV19,TRBJ1-2,TGTGGCCTCGTACAGGGGACCCATGGCTACACCTTC,CGLVQGTHGYTF
NA,NA,TRBV29-1,TRBJ2-7,NA,CSVGKGTAYERYF
NA,TRBD1,TRBV6-5,TRBJ2-6,TGTGCCAGCACTTACAGGGGAGAGGCCAACGTCATGACTTTC,CASTYRGEANVMTF
once,NA,TRBV30,TRBJ2-2,TGTGCCTGGAGATGGACTAAAAACACCGGGGAGATGTTTTTT,CAWRWTKNTGEMFF
NA,TRBD1,TRBV6-2/TRBV6-3,TRBJ1-1,TGTGCCAGCAGACGGACAGGAGACAACACTGAAGTTTTCTTT,CASRRTGDNTEVFF
few,TRBD2,TRBV4-1,TRBJ2-2,TGCGCCAGCAGCCAAGATCGGGCGAGGGAGGGGCGGGACGGGGAGCTGTTTTTT,CASSQDRAREGRDGELFF
NA,TRBD2,TRBV7-2,TRBJ2-7,TGTGCCAGCAGCTTAGTCACGGGGAGGGGCGAGCAGTACTTC,CASSLVTGRGEQYF
few,TRBD2,TRBV6-2/TRBV6-3,TRBJ2-3,TGTACCAGCAGTTACTTAATCGGTAGCGGGAGGACGGGAGATACGCAGTACTTT,CTSSYLIGSGRTGDTQYF
NA,TRBD1,TRBV28,TRBJ1-2,TGTGCCAGCAGTCTAGGCGACCGACAGGGAGGCTACGGCTACACCTTC,CASSLGDRQGGYGYTF
many,NA,TRBV4-1,TRBJ1-4,TGCGCCAGCAGTTACGGGGATCTCGTAACTAATGAAAAACTGTTTTTT,CASSYGDLVTNEKLFF
NA,TRBD1,TRBV4-1,TRBJ1-1,TGCGCCGGCAGCCAAGAATTTAACCGTCCTTCGGACAGGGGGAGAGCTTTCTTT,CAGSQEFNRPSDRGRAFF
many,TRBD2,TRBV28,TRBJ2-5,TGTGCCAGCAGGCTTCGCGGACTAGCGGCCCAAGAGACCCAGTACTTC,CASRLRGLAAQETQYF
NA,TRBD2,TRBV11-2,TRBJ2-3,TGTGCCAGCAGCACGGGACTATCGGGGGAGTCGGGTACGCAGTATTTT,CASSTGLSGESGTQYF
NA,NA,TRBV4-1,TRBJ2-3,TGCGTCAGCAGTAAACCGGGGATGTACGATACGCAGTATTTT,CVSSKPGMYDTQYF